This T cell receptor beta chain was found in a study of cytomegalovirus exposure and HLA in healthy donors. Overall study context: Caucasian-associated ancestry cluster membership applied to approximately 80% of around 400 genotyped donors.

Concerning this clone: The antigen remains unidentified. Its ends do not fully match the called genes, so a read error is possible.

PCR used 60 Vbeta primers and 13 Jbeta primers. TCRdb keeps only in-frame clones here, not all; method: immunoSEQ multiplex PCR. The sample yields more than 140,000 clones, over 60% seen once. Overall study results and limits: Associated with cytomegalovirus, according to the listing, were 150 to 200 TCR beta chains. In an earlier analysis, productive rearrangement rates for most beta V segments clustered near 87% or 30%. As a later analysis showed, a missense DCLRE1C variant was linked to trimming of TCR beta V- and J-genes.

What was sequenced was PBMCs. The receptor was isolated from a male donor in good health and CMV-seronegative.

This CDR3 reads CAGGLVPGGTEAFF. The CDR3 DNA is TGTGCTGGTGGTTTGGTACCGGGAGGAACTGAAGCTTTCTTT. The chain is built from TRBV12-5 and TRBJ1-1; D is unclear. Germline V lookup: CDR1 LGHNT, CDR2 FRNRAP. The CDR3 has 14 residues.